A single sample is the source of the 24 T cell receptor beta chains below, sequenced in a study of T cell responses to AZD1222 COVID-19 vaccine. Profiled with immunoSEQ multiplex PCR; TCRdb holds only in-frame clones, not every one. This sample yields more than 120,000 clones, of which roughly 89% are seen a single time; under 2% belongs to the top ten. The specimen comprised peripheral blood, sampled 28 days after the second AZD1222 dose. These TCRs come from an adult who received the AZD1222 COVID-19 vaccine.

This clone has only one observation. The genes are TRBV18 and TRBJ2-7; 8 bases line up with TRBD2. The CDR3 runs to 13 residues. V lost 8 bases, J lost 11 bases, and 14 bases stayed unmatched. Germline V gene data show CDR1 as KGHSH and CDR2 as LQKENI. DNA of the CDR3: TGTGCCAGCCGGGGGGGGCAGGGGCCGACGGAGTACTTC. Translating gives CASRGGQGPTEYF. The complete variable domain, with remaining parts taken from reference TRBV18 and TRBJ2-7, reads NAGVMQNPRHLVRRRGQEARLRCSPMKGHSHVYWYRQLPEEGLKFMVYLQKENIIDESGMPKERFSAEFPKEGPSILRIQQVVRGDSAAYFCASRGGQGPTEYFGPGTRLTVT.

V is TRBV5-1 and J is TRBJ1-2, with no clear D. Trimming cost V 4 bases and J 6 bases, with 10 bases left between them. This CDR3 is 12 amino acids long. The germline CDR1 and CDR2 sequences are SGHRS and YFSETQ. This CDR3 is CASSPERDGYTF. In DNA, the CDR3 is TGCGCCAGCAGCCCGGAGAGGGATGGCTACACCTTC.

V usage is TRBV28 and J usage is TRBJ2-1, with a possible D match to TRBD1 (5 bases). The CDR3 extends over 16 amino acids. In germline, CDR1 is MDHEN, CDR2 SYDVKM. V lost 7 bases to trimming and J lost 2 bases, with 18 bases between them. CDR3 DNA sequence: TGTGCCAGCACCGGTGGGCAGCAGGGTCCCTACAATGAGCAGTTCTTC. It specifies CASTGGQQGPYNEQFF.

This chain links TRBV28 with TRBJ1-5; TRBD1 is a possible D gene (6 bases). This CDR3 spans 15 amino acids. The germline V gene encodes CDR1 MDHEN and CDR2 SYDVKM. Trimming took 4 bases from V and 1 from J, leaving 11 bases between them. This chain's CDR3 is CASSSTGASNQPQHF. As DNA, the CDR3 is TGTGCCAGCAGTTCTACGGGGGCGAGCAATCAGCCCCAGCATTTT. The complete variable domain, with remaining parts taken from reference TRBV28 and TRBJ1-5, reads DVKVTQSSRYLVKRTGEKVFLECVQDMDHENMFWYRQDPGLGLRLIYFSYDVKMKEKGDIPEGYSVSREKKERFSLILESASTNQTSMYLCASSSTGASNQPQHFGDGTRLSIL.

This clone was found once. The genes are TRBV7-9 and TRBJ2-1; 10 nucleotides align to TRBD2. This CDR3 is 16 amino acids long. With 1 base clipped from V and 7 bases from J, the junction kept 7 bases outside the gene matches. The germline V gene has CDR1 SEHNR and CDR2 FQNEAQ (reference sequence). The CDR3 loop reads CASSLVSSGRDNEQFF. The CDR3 DNA follows: TGTGCCAGCAGCTTAGTCTCGAGCGGGAGGGATAATGAGCAGTTCTTC. Supplemented by reference TRBV7-9 and TRBJ2-1, the full variable domain reads DTGVSQNPRHKITKRGQNVTFRCDPISEHNRLYWYRQTLGQGPEFLTYFQNEAQLEKSRLLSDRFSAERPKGSFSTLEIQRTEQGDSAMYLCASSLVSSGRDNEQFFGPGTRLTVL.

The chain combines TRBV27 with TRBJ2-7; 11 bases fit TRBD1. From germline, CDR1 is MNHEY and CDR2 SMNVEV (reference sequence). The V and J ends lost 6 bases and 4 bases, in that order; junction bases with no gene match: 5. The CDR3 has 14 residues. In nucleotides, the CDR3 is TGTGCCAGCAGATACCGGGACAGGGGGTACGAGCAGTACTTC. This codes for CASRYRDRGYEQYF.

The J gene is TRBJ2-1, the V gene TRBV12-5, with 11 bases matching TRBD2. The ends lost 1 base at V and 5 bases at J; junction bases unmatched: 10. The CDR3 length is 18 residues. Germline-derived CDR1 and CDR2 are LGHNT and FRNRAP. The CDR3 DNA reads TGTGCTAGTGGTTTGGCAACGAAAATAGCGGGAGGGGACAATGAGCAGTTCTTC. Its translation: CASGLATKIAGGDNEQFF.

The J gene is TRBJ2-6, the V gene TRBV5-1; 8 nucleotides line up with TRBD2. Trimming removed 2 bases from V and 0 bases from J; junction bases left unmatched: 16. Germline lookup yields CDR1 SGHRS and CDR2 YFSETQ. There are 21 residues in the CDR3. CDR3 in amino acids: CASSLGRGETPLTSGANVLTF. The CDR3 region has the DNA TGCGCCAGCAGCTTAGGGCGGGGGGAAACCCCTTTAACCTCTGGGGCCAACGTCCTGACTTTC. The full variable domain, its missing parts supplied by reference TRBV5-1 and TRBJ2-6, is KAGVTQTPRYLIKTRGQQVTLSCSPISGHRSVSWYQQTPGQGLQFLFEYFSETQRNKGNFPGRFSGRQFSNSRSEMNVSTLELGDSALYLCASSLGRGETPLTSGANVLTFGAGSRLTVL.

V gene TRBV27 combines with J gene TRBJ1-4, with 8 bases identical to TRBD1. J lost 0 bases, V lost 6 bases, and 9 bases had no gene match. CDR1 is MNHEY and CDR2 is SMNVEV in the germline V gene (reference sequence). The CDR3 is 17 amino acids. CDR3 residues: CASSLYGQGTTNEKLFF. The DNA for the CDR3 is TGTGCCAGCAGCCTGTATGGACAGGGTACAACTAATGAAAAACTGTTTTTT.

The chain has TRBV29-1 and TRBJ2-3, with 10 bases matching TRBD2. The CDR3 is 13 residues long. Trimming removed 7 bases from V and 4 bases from J; junction bases left unmatched: 5. Germline-derived CDR1 and CDR2 are SQVTM and ANQGSEA. CDR3 sequence reads: CSAPGLAPDTQYF. The CDR3 DNA sequence: TGCAGCGCCCCGGGACTAGCGCCAGATACGCAGTATTTT.

This chain connects TRBV7-9 to TRBJ1-1, with D hard to call. The germline V gene has CDR1 SEHNR and CDR2 FQNEAQ (reference sequence). V lost 1 base to trimming and J lost 5 bases, with 8 bases between them. This CDR3 is 13 amino acids long. CDR3: CASSLVGRTEAFF. In DNA, the CDR3 is TGTGCCAGCAGCTTAGTAGGAAGAACTGAAGCTTTCTTT.

The CDR3 loop is CASSIGGRLAGNGELFF. The CDR3 nucleotides read TGTGCCAGTAGTATAGGGGGTCGACTAGCGGGAAACGGGGAGCTGTTTTTT. The J gene is TRBJ2-2, the V gene TRBV19; 11 nucleotides line up with TRBD2. The CDR3 covers 17 residues. V was clipped by 1 base and J by 7 bases; unmatched bases: 8. The germline CDR1 and CDR2 sequences are LNHDA and SQIVND (reference sequence).

This clone was recorded once. The chain combines TRBV27 with TRBJ1-6, with D possibly being TRBD1 (5 bases). V lost 2 bases and J 10 bases, leaving 9 bases between the germline ends. The CDR3 extends over 13 amino acids. From germline, CDR1 is MNHEY and CDR2 SMNVEV (reference sequence). CDR3 DNA: TGTGCCAGCAGTTTAGGAGGGGCCTCACCCCTCCACTTT. Amino acid sequence: CASSLGGASPLHF.

The chain carries TRBV9 and TRBJ1-1, with 8 bases aligning to TRBD1. The length of the CDR3 is 16 residues. The junction had 9 bases not matched to a gene; V was cut back by 0 bases and J by 5 bases. The germline CDR1 and CDR2 sequences are SGDLS and YYNGEE. The CDR3 nucleotides read TGTGCCAGCAGCGTAGACCCAGGGGGCCGGGGAACTGAAGCTTTCTTT. This encodes CASSVDPGGRGTEAFF.

The chain has TRBV28 and TRBJ1-5, with no clear D. The CDR3 is made up of 14 amino acids. V lost 6 bases and J 3 bases, leaving 12 bases between the germline ends. In germline, CDR1 is MDHEN, CDR2 SYDVKM. As DNA, the CDR3 is TGTGCCAGCAGCCCTTCGGCCCTCAATCAGCCCCAGCATTTT. Translated, it gives CASSPSALNQPQHF.

The genes are TRBV7-9 and TRBJ2-5; D is uncertain. Trimming pared 6 bases from V and 0 bases from J, leaving 11 bases between. This CDR3 has 14 amino acids. Germline loops: CDR1 SEHNR, CDR2 FQNEAQ (reference sequence). The CDR3 DNA sequence: TGTGCCAGCAGTTTGGACCGGTACCAAGAGACCCAGTACTTC. The encoded protein is CASSLDRYQETQYF.

This clone appeared a few times. The rearrangement links TRBV4-3 to TRBJ2-7; TRBD1 might be the D (6 bases). Trimming stripped 1 base from V and 9 bases from J, with 16 bases between. Germline V gene lookup returns CDR1 LGHNA and CDR2 YSLEER. The CDR3 is 14 residues long. CDR3 coding DNA: TGCGCCAGCAGCCAAGCGGGACACCAGTTCCGGCAGTACTTC. Translating gives CASSQAGHQFRQYF.

A word on this clone: Within the sample, other DNA sequences also encode this same CDR3. The V and J genes are TRBV27 and TRBJ1-5; no reliable D call. Looked up from germline, CDR1 is MNHEY and CDR2 is SMNVEV (reference sequence). Trimming left V 4 bases short and J 2 bases short, with 6 bases between. CDR3 size: 13 residues. The CDR3 here is CASSWGGNQPQHF. CDR3 in DNA: TGTGCCAGCAGTTGGGGTGGCAATCAGCCCCAGCATTTT.

This chain connects TRBV19 to TRBJ2-7, with D perhaps TRBD1 (5 bases). Trimming took off 2 bases at V and 0 bases at J, with 20 bases between the two ends. CDR3 size: 18 residues. Germline lookup yields CDR1 LNHDA and CDR2 SQIVND (reference sequence). As DNA, the CDR3 is TGTGCCAGTAGTATAAAGCACGGCAGGGCGTACTTCTCCTACGAGCAGTACTTC. Its protein product is CASSIKHGRAYFSYEQYF.

The CDR3 spells CASSGTGGLNQPQHF. The DNA of the CDR3 is TGTGCCAGCAGCGGGACAGGAGGCCTCAATCAGCCCCAGCATTTT. The rearrangement joins TRBV28 to TRBJ1-5; 8 bases align to TRBD1. With V trimmed by 6 bases and J by 3 bases, 7 bases remained unmatched. The CDR3 extends over 15 amino acids. CDR1 MDHEN and CDR2 SYDVKM come from the germline V gene.

CDR3 DNA sequence: TGTGCCAGCACTCGGGGGAGAAATCAGCCCCAGCATTTT. Protein: CASTRGRNQPQHF. The chain recombines TRBV28 with TRBJ1-5; D is perhaps TRBD1 (5 bases). CDR1 and CDR2 (germline): MDHEN, SYDVKM. Trimming took off 7 bases at V and 4 bases at J, with 11 bases between the two ends. The CDR3 loop spans 13 amino acids. The full variable domain, its missing parts supplied by reference TRBV28 and TRBJ1-5, is DVKVTQSSRYLVKRTGEKVFLECVQDMDHENMFWYRQDPGLGLRLIYFSYDVKMKEKGDIPEGYSVSREKKERFSLILESASTNQTSMYLCASTRGRNQPQHFGDGTRLSIL.

The chain joins TRBV3-1 (or the pseudogene TRBV3-2) to TRBJ2-1, with 8 bases matching TRBD2. V lost 1 base and J lost 8; bases outside the gene matches: 7. CDR3 length: 15 residues. Looked up from germline, CDR1 is LGHDT and CDR2 is YNNKEL (reference sequence). Here the CDR3 DNA reads TGTGCCAGCAGCCAAGCTCCGGGAGGGTTAGATGAGCAGTTCTTC. Translation gives CASSQAPGGLDEQFF.

The rearrangement uses TRBV9 and TRBJ2-2, with 9 bases fitting TRBD2. There are 16 residues in the CDR3. Germline CDR1 is SGDLS and CDR2 is YYNGEE. The V gene end was trimmed by 5 bases and the J gene end by 5 bases; junction bases not matched to a gene: 10. CDR3 sequence reads: CASSVTGTSTTGELFF. The CDR3 DNA reads as TGTGCCAGCAGTGTTACCGGGACTAGCACTACCGGGGAGCTGTTTTTT. Filled out from reference TRBV9 and TRBJ2-2, the complete variable domain reads DSGVTQTPKHLITATGQRVTLRCSPRSGDLSVYWYQQSLDQGLQFLIQYYNGEERAKGNILERFSAQQFPDLHSELNLSSLELGDSALYFCASSVTGTSTTGELFFGEGSRLTVL.

The chain links TRBV5-6 to TRBJ1-3, with a weak D call TRBD1 (5 bases). The CDR3 runs 15 residues. Trimming took off 2 bases at V and 6 bases at J, with 15 bases between the two ends. Germline CDR1 and CDR2: SGHDT and YYEEEE. Written as DNA, the CDR3 is TGTGCCAGCAGCTTTACAGGTGAAATACAAAACACCATATATTTT. Its translation is CASSFTGEIQNTIYF.